A selection of T cell receptor beta chains follows, all from one sample in a study of blood T cell repertoires in COVID-19. Only in-frame clones appear in the TCRdb table, and some are missing; sequencing was by immunoSEQ multiplex PCR. Of hundreds of thousands of clones in the sample, around 85% were seen once. Sequencing was performed on peripheral blood. These receptors originate from a young woman who had recovered from COVID-19. Each CDR3 is given with its conserved first and last residue. The D gene is left open where the match is weak. Part of the rows lack a size; the others show once, few, many or a class for expanded clones.

D gene	V gene	J gene	clone size	CDR3 length	CDR3 protein	CDR3 DNA
-	TRBV5-4	TRBJ1-2	few	14	CASSLDRSQYSYTF	TGTGCCAGCAGCTTGGACAGGTCCCAGTATAGCTACACCTTC
-	TRBV5-1	TRBJ2-2	-	15	CASSRGPRNNGELFF	TGCGCCAGCAGCCGCGGTCCAAGAAATAACGGGGAGCTGTTTTTT
-	TRBV28	TRBJ1-5	-	12	CASTQVNQPQHF	TGTGCCAGCACCCAGGTCAATCAGCCCCAGCATTTT
-	TRBV7-2	TRBJ2-3	few	15	CASSLSGSGGDTQYF	TGTGCCAGCAGCTTATCCGGGAGCGGCGGAGATACGCAGTATTTT
-	TRBV5-4	TRBJ2-1	once	13	CASSSNNNNEQFF	TGTGCCAGCAGCTCAAACAATAACAATGAGCAGTTCTTC
TRBD1	TRBV28	TRBJ1-4	-	14	CASSLKGAKEKLFF	TGTGCCAGCAGTTTAAAGGGGGCAAAGGAAAAACTGTTTTTT
-	TRBV28	TRBJ2-2	-	19	CASSLIAMGSSRNTGELFF	TGTGCCAGCAGTTTAATCGCGATGGGGAGTAGCCGGAACACCGGGGAGCTGTTTTTT
-	TRBV27	TRBJ2-7	-	14	CASSTDPPGNEQYF	TGTGCCAGCAGTACCGATCCGCCGGGGAACGAGCAGTACTTC
-	TRBV6-2/TRBV6-3	TRBJ2-2	few	16	CASSYPGRTDTGELFF	TGTGCCAGCAGTTACCCGGGAAGGACGGACACCGGGGAGCTGTTTTTT
-	TRBV9	TRBJ2-1	-	13	CASSRVYNNEQFF	TGTGCCAGCAGCCGGGTGTATAACAATGAGCAGTTCTTC
-	TRBV28	TRBJ1-1	-	17	CASSLGTYATMNTEAFF	TGTGCCAGCAGTTTAGGGACATACGCTACCATGAACACTGAAGCTTTCTTT
-	TRBV4-3	TRBJ2-1	-	13	CASSQDLEDEQFF	TGCGCCAGCAGCCAAGATCTGGAGGATGAGCAGTTCTTC
-	TRBV7-6	TRBJ1-1	-	11	CVLEEGTEAFF	TGTGTCTTGGAGGAGGGCACTGAAGCTTTCTTT
-	TRBV5-1	TRBJ2-7	-	15	CASSLTGSPTYEQYF	TGCGCCAGCAGCTTAACGGGGTCCCCCACCTACGAGCAGTACTTC
TRBD1	TRBV25-1	TRBJ2-7	few	15	CASSDLGQGTHEQYF	TGTGCCAGCAGTGACTTGGGACAGGGTACCCACGAGCAGTACTTC
-	TRBV11-2	TRBJ2-1	-	12	CASSFAYNKQFF	TGTGCCAGCAGCTTCGCATACAATAAGCAGTTCTTC
TRBD2	TRBV7-2	TRBJ2-7	-	15	CASSPGTSGSYEQYF	TGTGCCAGCAGCCCCGGGACTAGCGGCTCCTACGAGCAGTACTTC
-	TRBV14	TRBJ2-5	-	17	CASSPRFVTIVKETQYF	TGTGCCAGCAGCCCTCGGTTTGTGACAATAGTTAAAGAGACCCAGTACTTC
-	TRBV7-6	TRBJ2-1	-	13	CASSRGTASEQFF	TGTGCCAGCAGCCGCGGGACAGCATCTGAGCAGTTCTTC
-	TRBV7-9	TRBJ2-3	-	13	CASSPVSTDTQYF	TGTGCCAGCAGCCCGGTCAGCACAGATACGCAGTATTTT
TRBD1	TRBV5-8	TRBJ2-7	-	15	CASSSGGQGVNEQYF	TGTGCCAGCAGCTCTGGGGGACAGGGAGTCAACGAGCAGTACTTC
-	TRBV13	TRBJ2-7	-	14	CASSPVDKTYEQYF	TGTGCCAGCAGCCCCGTGGACAAGACCTACGAGCAGTACTTC
TRBD2	TRBV5-4	TRBJ2-3	-	16	CASSLRASGGADTQYF	TGTGCCAGCAGCTTGAGGGCCAGCGGGGGGGCGGACACGCAGTATTTT
-	TRBV4-3	TRBJ2-5	-	15	CASSQGTRAQETQYF	TGCGCCAGCAGCCAAGGGACGAGGGCCCAAGAGACCCAGTACTTC
TRBD1	TRBV10-3	TRBJ1-5	-	14	CAISESGTEGAQHF	TGTGCCATCAGTGAGTCGGGGACAGAAGGAGCCCAGCATTTT
TRBD2	TRBV4-1	TRBJ2-1	-	17	CASSPPAGGLTYNEQFF	TGCGCCAGCAGCCCCCCTGCGGGGGGCTTGACCTACAATGAGCAGTTCTTC
TRBD1	TRBV5-1	TRBJ1-2	-	15	CASSAGTGSGGGYTF	TGCGCCAGCAGCGCCGGGACAGGTTCGGGGGGTGGCTACACCTTC
-	TRBV10-2	TRBJ2-5	-	14	CASSPLTGQETQYF	TGCGCCAGCAGCCCCCTCACGGGGCAAGAGACCCAGTACTTC
TRBD2	TRBV2	TRBJ2-3	-	15	CASSLTSGGADTQYF	TGTGCCAGCAGCCTTACTAGCGGCGGGGCAGATACGCAGTATTTT
-	TRBV4-1	TRBJ1-4	-	14	CASSQPTGIEKLFF	TGCGCCAGCAGCCAACCTACAGGGATTGAAAAACTGTTTTTT
-	TRBV27	TRBJ1-4	once	13	CASSDSGYEKLFF	TGTGCCAGCAGTGACTCCGGTTATGAAAAACTGTTTTTT
TRBD1	TRBV9	TRBJ2-5	-	17	CASSQLPVRTGDETQYF	TGTGCCAGCAGCCAGTTACCCGTCCGGACAGGGGATGAGACCCAGTACTTC
-	TRBV25-1	TRBJ2-2	few	13	CASTTANTGELFF	TGTGCCAGCACTACAGCGAACACCGGGGAGCTGTTTTTT
TRBD1	TRBV12-3/TRBV12-4	TRBJ1-1	few	13	CASRGTTGGRAFF	TGTGCCAGCAGGGGCACTACAGGGGGCAGAGCTTTCTTT
TRBD1	TRBV5-1	TRBJ1-2	-	21	CASSPYLKPGQGPISSYGYTF	TGCGCCAGCAGCCCGTACCTGAAACCGGGACAGGGGCCCATCTCTAGCTATGGCTACACCTTC
TRBD2	TRBV28	TRBJ2-1	once	15	CASSLGLAGDNEQFF	TGTGCCAGCAGTTTAGGACTAGCGGGAGACAATGAGCAGTTCTTC
-	TRBV19	TRBJ2-7	-	13	CASSISDSYEQYF	TGTGCCAGTAGTATTTCAGACTCCTACGAGCAGTACTTC
-	TRBV4-2	TRBJ2-5	-	14	CASSQVGDFETQYF	TGTGCCAGCAGCCAAGTTGGTGACTTCGAGACCCAGTACTTC
-	TRBV3-1/TRBV3-2	TRBJ2-3	once	14	CASSQGGLSDTQYF	TGTGCCAGCAGCCAAGGTGGACTATCCGATACGCAGTATTTT
TRBD1	TRBV5-4	TRBJ2-7	-	14	CASSSQGYGVEQYF	TGTGCCAGCAGTTCACAGGGGTATGGGGTCGAGCAGTACTTC
TRBD2	TRBV4-2	TRBJ2-7	-	14	CASSFSGRTYEQYF	TGTGCCAGCAGCTTTAGCGGGAGGACATACGAGCAGTACTTC
-	TRBV6-1	TRBJ1-2	-	15	CASSEGAGINYGYTF	TGTGCCAGCAGTGAAGGGGCCGGGATTAACTATGGCTACACCTTC
TRBD1	TRBV6-5	TRBJ2-3	-	16	CASSYRDRGLPDTQYF	TGTGCCAGCAGTTACCGGGACAGGGGGTTGCCAGATACGCAGTATTTT
TRBD1	TRBV5-1	TRBJ1-2	-	15	CASSVSPGQGVGYTF	TGCGCCAGCAGCGTAAGCCCGGGACAGGGGGTCGGCTACACCTTC
-	TRBV27	TRBJ2-2	-	15	CASSFGAFATGELFF	TGTGCCAGCAGTTTCGGTGCCTTTGCCACCGGGGAGCTGTTTTTT
TRBD1	TRBV10-1	TRBJ2-3	-	14	CASSEHRGADTQYF	TGCGCCAGCAGTGAGCACAGGGGAGCAGATACGCAGTATTTT
-	TRBV5-6	TRBJ1-1	once	13	CASSLMDTEEAFF	TGTGCCAGCAGCTTGATGGACACGGAAGAAGCTTTCTTT